This T cell receptor (beta chain) is drawn from a study of T cells of healthy individuals. TCRdb reprocessed the 5' RACE reads via MiXCR and lists one record per CDR3 protein. The table includes around 98,000 distinct CDR3 sequences, 17% detected once. CDR1 is LGHDT and CDR2 is YNNKEL in the germline V gene (reference sequence). V was pared by 1 base and J by 1 base, with 1 base of the junction left unmatched. The CDR3 has 15 amino acids. The V and J genes are TRBV3-1 and TRBJ2-3; 8 positions match TRBD2. This TCR was sampled from a human donor in good health. The CDR3 DNA follows: TGTGCCAGCAGCCAAGCAGCGGGGGGCACAGATACGCAGTATTTT. Encoded protein: CASSQAAGGTDTQYF.